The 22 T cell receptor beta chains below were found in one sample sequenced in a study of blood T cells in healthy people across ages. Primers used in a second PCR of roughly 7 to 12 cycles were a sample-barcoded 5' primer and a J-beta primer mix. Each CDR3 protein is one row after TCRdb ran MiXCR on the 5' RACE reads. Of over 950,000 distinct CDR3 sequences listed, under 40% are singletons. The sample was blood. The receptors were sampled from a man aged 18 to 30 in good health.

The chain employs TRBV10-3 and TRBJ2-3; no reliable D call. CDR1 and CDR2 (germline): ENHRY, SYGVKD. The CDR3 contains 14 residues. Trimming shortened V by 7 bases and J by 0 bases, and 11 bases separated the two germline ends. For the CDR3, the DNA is TGTGCCATCACCCAAAACACCAGCACAGATACGCAGTATTTT. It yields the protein CAITQNTSTDTQYF.

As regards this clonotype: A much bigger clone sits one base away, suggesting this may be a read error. The CDR3 here is CASSLTANTQYF. CDR3 DNA sequence: TGTGCCAGCAGCCTGACTGCCAATACGCAGTATTTT. The chain employs TRBV12-3 or TRBV12-4 and TRBJ2-3; D is ambiguous. This CDR3 is built from 12 residues. Between the trimmed V and J ends, which lost 6 bases and 7 bases, there was a span of 11 bases.

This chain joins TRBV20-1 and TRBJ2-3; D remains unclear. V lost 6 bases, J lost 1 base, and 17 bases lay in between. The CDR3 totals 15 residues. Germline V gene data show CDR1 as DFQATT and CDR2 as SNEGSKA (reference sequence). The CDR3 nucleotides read TGCAGTGCCGGCAAGACCTCAGGCGGCACAGATACGCAGTATTTT. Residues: CSAGKTSGGTDTQYF.

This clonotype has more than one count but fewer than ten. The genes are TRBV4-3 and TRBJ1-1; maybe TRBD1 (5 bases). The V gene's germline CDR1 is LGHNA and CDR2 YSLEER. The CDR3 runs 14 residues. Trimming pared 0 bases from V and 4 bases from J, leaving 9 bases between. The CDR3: CASSQEPGGTEAFF. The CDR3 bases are TGCGCCAGCAGCCAAGAGCCGGGGGGCACTGAAGCTTTCTTT.

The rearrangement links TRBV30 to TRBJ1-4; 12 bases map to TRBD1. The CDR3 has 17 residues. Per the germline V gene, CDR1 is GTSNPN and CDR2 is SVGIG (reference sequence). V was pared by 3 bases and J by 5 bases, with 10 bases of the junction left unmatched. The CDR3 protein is CAWRGPGQGAPNEKLFF. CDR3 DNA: TGTGCCTGGAGGGGACCGGGACAGGGGGCCCCCAATGAAAAACTGTTTTTT.

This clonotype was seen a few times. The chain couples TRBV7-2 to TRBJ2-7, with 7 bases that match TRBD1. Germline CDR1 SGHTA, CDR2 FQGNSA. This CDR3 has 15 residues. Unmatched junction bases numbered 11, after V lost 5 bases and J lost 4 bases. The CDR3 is CASSKDRAPDYEQYF. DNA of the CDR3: TGTGCCAGCAGCAAAGACAGGGCTCCGGATTACGAGCAGTACTTC.

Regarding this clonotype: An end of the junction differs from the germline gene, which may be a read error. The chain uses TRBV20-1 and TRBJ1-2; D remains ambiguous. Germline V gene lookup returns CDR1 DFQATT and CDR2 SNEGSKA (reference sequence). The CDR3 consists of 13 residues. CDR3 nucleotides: TGCAGTACTAGAGCCCTTCCCCCGTATGGCTACACCTTC. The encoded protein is CSTRALPPYGYTF.

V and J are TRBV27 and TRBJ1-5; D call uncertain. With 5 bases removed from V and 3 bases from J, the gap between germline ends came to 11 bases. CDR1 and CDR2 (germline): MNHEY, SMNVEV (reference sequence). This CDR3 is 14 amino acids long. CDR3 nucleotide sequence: TGTGCCAGCAGTCAGCTCCATGCCAATCAGCCCCAGCATTTT. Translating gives CASSQLHANQPQHF.

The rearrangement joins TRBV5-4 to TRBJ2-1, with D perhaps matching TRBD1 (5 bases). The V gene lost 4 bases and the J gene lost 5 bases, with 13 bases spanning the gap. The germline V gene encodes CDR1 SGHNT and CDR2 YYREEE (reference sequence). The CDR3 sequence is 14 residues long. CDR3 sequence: CASSVTLQDNEQFF. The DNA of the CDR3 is TGTGCCAGCAGCGTGACGTTACAGGACAATGAGCAGTTCTTC.

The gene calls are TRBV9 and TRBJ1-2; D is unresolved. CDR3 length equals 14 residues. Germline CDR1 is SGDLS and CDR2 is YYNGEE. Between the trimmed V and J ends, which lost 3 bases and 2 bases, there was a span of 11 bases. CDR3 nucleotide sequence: TGTGCCAGCAGCGCTAAGGACGGGAACTATGGCTACACCTTC. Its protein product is CASSAKDGNYGYTF.

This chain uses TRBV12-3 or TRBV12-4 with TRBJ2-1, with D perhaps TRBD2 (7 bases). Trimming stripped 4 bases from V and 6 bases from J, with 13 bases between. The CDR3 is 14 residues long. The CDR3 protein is CASSSGGGPNEQFF. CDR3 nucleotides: TGTGCCAGCAGTTCTGGGGGGGGCCCCAATGAGCAGTTCTTC.

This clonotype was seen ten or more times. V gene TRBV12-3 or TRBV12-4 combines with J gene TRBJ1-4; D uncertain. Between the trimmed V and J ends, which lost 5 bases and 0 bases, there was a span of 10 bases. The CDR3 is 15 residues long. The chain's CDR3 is CASSPDGATNEKLFF. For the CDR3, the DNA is TGTGCCAGCAGTCCAGACGGGGCAACTAATGAAAAACTGTTTTTT.

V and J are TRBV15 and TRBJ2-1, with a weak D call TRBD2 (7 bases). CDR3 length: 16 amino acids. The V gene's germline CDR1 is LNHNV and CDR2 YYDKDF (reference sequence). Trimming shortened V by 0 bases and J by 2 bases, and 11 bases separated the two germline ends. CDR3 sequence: CATSRDVGGAYNEQFF. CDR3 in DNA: TGTGCCACCAGCAGAGATGTAGGGGGGGCCTACAATGAGCAGTTCTTC.

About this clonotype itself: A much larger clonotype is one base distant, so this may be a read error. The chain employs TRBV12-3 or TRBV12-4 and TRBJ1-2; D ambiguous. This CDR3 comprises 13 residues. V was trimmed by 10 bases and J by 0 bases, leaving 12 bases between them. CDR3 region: CAIRVRANYGYTF. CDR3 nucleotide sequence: TGTGCCATACGCGTAAGGGCTAACTATGGCTACACCTTC.

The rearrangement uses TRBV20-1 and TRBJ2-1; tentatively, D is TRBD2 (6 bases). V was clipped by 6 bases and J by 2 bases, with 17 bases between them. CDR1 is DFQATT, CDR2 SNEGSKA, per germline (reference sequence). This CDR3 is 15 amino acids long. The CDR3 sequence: CSAKTGTAPYNEQFF. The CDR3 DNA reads TGCAGTGCCAAAACCGGGACTGCTCCCTACAATGAGCAGTTCTTC.

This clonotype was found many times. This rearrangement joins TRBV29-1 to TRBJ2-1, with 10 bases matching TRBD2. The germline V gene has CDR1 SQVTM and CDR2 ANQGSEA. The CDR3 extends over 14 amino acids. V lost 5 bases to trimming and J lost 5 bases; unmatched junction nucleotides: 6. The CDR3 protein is CSVFSGLADNEQFF. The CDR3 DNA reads TGCAGCGTTTTTTCCGGACTAGCGGACAATGAGCAGTTCTTC.

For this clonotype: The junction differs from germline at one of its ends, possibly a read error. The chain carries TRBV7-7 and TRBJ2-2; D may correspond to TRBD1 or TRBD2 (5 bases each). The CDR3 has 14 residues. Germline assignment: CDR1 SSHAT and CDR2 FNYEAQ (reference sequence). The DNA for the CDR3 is TGTGCTAGCAGCTTCACCGGGGCCGGCGGGGAGCTGTTTTTT. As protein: CASSFTGAGGELFF.

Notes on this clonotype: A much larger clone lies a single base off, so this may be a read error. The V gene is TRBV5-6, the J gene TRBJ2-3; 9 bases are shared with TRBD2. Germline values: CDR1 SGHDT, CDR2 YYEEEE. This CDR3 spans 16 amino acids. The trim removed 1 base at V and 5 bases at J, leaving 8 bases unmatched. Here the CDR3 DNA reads TGTGCCAGCAGCTTGCGGAGCGGGGGGCGCAGAGATACGCAGTATTTT. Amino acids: CASSLRSGGRRDTQYF.

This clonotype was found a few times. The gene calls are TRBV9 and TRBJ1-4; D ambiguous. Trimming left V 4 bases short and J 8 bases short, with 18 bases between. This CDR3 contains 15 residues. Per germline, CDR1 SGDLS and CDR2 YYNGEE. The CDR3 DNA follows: TGTGCCAGCAGCCACATCGGGCGGGGAGAAGAAAAACTGTTTTTT. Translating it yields CASSHIGRGEEKLFF. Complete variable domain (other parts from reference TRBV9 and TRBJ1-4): DSGVTQTPKHLITATGQRVTLRCSPRSGDLSVYWYQQSLDQGLQFLIQYYNGEERAKGNILERFSAQQFPDLHSELNLSSLELGDSALYFCASSHIGRGEEKLFFGSGTQLSVL.

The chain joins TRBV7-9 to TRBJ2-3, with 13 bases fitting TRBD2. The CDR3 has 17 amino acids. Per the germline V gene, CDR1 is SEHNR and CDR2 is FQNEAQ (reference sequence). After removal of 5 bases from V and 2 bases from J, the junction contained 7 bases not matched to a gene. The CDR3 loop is CASSPGLAGDTTDTQYF. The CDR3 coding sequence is TGTGCCAGCAGCCCCGGACTAGCGGGGGACACCACAGATACGCAGTATTTT.

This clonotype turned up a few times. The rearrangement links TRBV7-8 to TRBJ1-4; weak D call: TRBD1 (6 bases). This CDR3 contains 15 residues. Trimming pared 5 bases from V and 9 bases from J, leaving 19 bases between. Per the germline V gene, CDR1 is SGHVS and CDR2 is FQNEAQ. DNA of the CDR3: TGTGCCAGCAGCAAAGGCAGGGGATTACCGCAAAAACTGTTTTTT. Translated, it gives CASSKGRGLPQKLFF. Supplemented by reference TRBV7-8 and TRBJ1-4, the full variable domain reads GAGVSQSPRYKVAKRGQDVALRCDPISGHVSLFWYQQALGQGPEFLTYFQNEAQLDKSGLPSDRFFAERPEGSVSTLKIQRTQQEDSAVYLCASSKGRGLPQKLFFGSGTQLSVL.

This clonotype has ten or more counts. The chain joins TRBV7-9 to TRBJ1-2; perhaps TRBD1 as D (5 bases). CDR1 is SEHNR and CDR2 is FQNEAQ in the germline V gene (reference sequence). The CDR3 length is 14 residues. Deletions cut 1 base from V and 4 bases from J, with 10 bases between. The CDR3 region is CASSLEAGSYGYTF. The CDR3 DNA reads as TGTGCCAGCAGCTTAGAGGCAGGGTCCTATGGCTACACCTTC.